This T cell receptor beta chain stems from a study of cytotoxic CD8 clonotypes in ibrutinib-treated CLL. Study-wide context: There were 11 relapsed/refractory patients and more than 14 treatment-naive patients, and approximately 17 were IGHV unmutated.

About this clone itself: Its antigen is not known.

The repertoire was sequenced with immunoSEQ multiplex PCR; TCRdb's copy has only in-frame clones and lacks some. This sample carries fewer than 45,000 clones, 71% of them seen once, and the ten largest clones take over 15%. V was shortened by 3 bases and J by 2 bases, with 8 bases between the two germline ends. The CDR3 consists of 13 residues. Germline V gene sequence: CDR1 MDHEN, CDR2 SYDVKM. Overall study results and limits: Baseline-level clonality went beyond age-matched healthy donors and moved in step with circulating CD8+ T-cell counts.

The TCR comes from a human donor with chronic lymphocytic leukemia. J is TRBJ2-7 and V is TRBV28; D uncertain. Sequenced here: PBMCs, sampled at disease progression, from a patient treated with ibrutinib. The CDR3 is CASSLLDPYEQYF. As DNA, the CDR3 is TGTGCCAGCAGTTTGTTGGATCCCTACGAGCAGTACTTC.